The clone carrying this TCR beta chain has a count of ten or more. Samples came from axillary lymph nodes draining the breast cancer. One entry per CDR3 protein results from TCRdb running MiXCR on the multiplex PCR reads. Among about 230,000 distinct CDR3 sequences listed, about 30% were seen once. The data were taken from a study of breast tumors, draining lymph nodes, adjacent tissues. Germline V gene data show CDR1 as DFQATT and CDR2 as SNEGSKA (reference sequence). The CDR3 has 13 amino acids. V gave up 6 bases and J gave up 5 bases; unmatched junction bases: 5. The sequencing sample was made of axillary lymph node tissue. The chain has TRBV20-1 and TRBJ1-4; 8 nucleotides line up with TRBD1. The sequence came from a female donor with breast cancer. Some clones in this sample may be carry-over from other donors' samples. CDR3 in DNA: TGCAGTGCAGAGGACAGGGTAAATGAAAAACTGTTTTTT. Protein product: CSAEDRVNEKLFF.